The following is a TCR beta chain sequence with its context. The sample belongs to a study of blood T cell repertoires in COVID-19. Here immunoSEQ multiplex PCR was the method, and the copy in TCRdb shows in-frame clones only, minus some. The sample lists a few hundred thousand clones, 85% to 90% occurring once. CDR3 size: 13 residues. V lost 6 bases to trimming and J lost 3 bases, with 11 bases between them. Germline lookup yields CDR1 SGHAT and CDR2 FQNNGV. The chain couples TRBV11-2 to TRBJ1-2; perhaps TRBD1 as D (5 bases). The receptor was derived from a woman between 50 and 59 years old with COVID-19, enrolled during active disease. The sequencing input was peripheral blood. CDR3 protein: CASSSRDYYGYTF. CDR3 DNA sequence: TGTGCCAGCAGTAGCAGGGACTACTATGGCTACACCTTC.